This T cell receptor (beta chain) was documented in a study of blood T cell repertoires in COVID-19. Study summary: PBMCs, B-cell-depleted T cells, or T cells provided the cDNA or gDNA that made up the material.

There are 14 residues in the CDR3. The trim removed 1 base at V and 3 bases at J, leaving 4 bases unmatched. From germline, CDR1 is GTSNPN and CDR2 SVGIG (reference sequence). Authors' methods: Estimation of nucleated cell counts relied on the amplification of reference gene primers. Here immunoSEQ multiplex PCR was the method, and the copy in TCRdb shows in-frame clones only, minus some. Clonal size and the V and J genes are those of that table, whereas D and trimming came from the DNA. Of fewer than 100,000 clones listed, 65% to 90% are singletons. The chain links TRBV30 to TRBJ2-7; 9 positions match TRBD1. The sequencing sample was made of peripheral blood. The TCR originated in a man aged 55-75 years with acute or convalescent COVID-19. Here the CDR3 DNA reads TGTGCCTGGAGTGAGGGACAGGGCTACTACGAGCAGTACTTC. Its protein product is CAWSEGQGYYEQYF.